These 8 T cell receptor beta chains came from one sample sequenced in a study of tumor-infiltrating lymphocytes in primary liver carcinoma. With a constant-region primer, TCR beta cDNA was made from 450 to 550 ng of total RNA. Amplification in three nested multiplex PCR rounds with slightly modified ARM-PCR gave rise to TCR beta libraries. TRBV1-TRBV30 forward and Cbeta reverse primers drove the first two roughly 10-cycle rounds. TCRdb re-derived calls from the multiplex PCR reads in MiXCR, one entry per CDR3 protein. The sample lists 320,000 or so distinct CDR3 sequences; roughly two thirds were seen once. Unsorted whole blood yielded the blood RNA, and germline DNA was also extracted. Sequenced: peripheral blood. These receptor sequences come from a man aged 35-49 years with primary liver carcinoma and hepatitis B virus infection.

The CDR3 DNA follows: TGTGCCAGCAACGTCGGGGAGTCTAGGCAGCCCCAGCATTTT. Translating gives CASNVGESRQPQHF. The gene calls are TRBV10-3 and TRBJ1-5; D not resolved. Germline lookup yields CDR1 ENHRY and CDR2 SYGVKD. The CDR3 consists of 14 residues. Trimming stripped 10 bases from V and 7 bases from J, with 20 bases between.

CDR3 amino acids: CASGSGGGSVGARTDTQYF. CDR3 DNA sequence: TGTGCCAGCGGCTCTGGGGGAGGTTCTGTTGGAGCCCGCACAGATACGCAGTATTTT. The chain recombines TRBV11-1 with TRBJ2-3; D perhaps matches TRBD2 (6 bases). The ends were cut back, 8 bases at V and 1 base at J, with 28 bases in the middle. The CDR3 is 19 amino acids. The germline V gene encodes CDR1 SGHAT and CDR2 FQDESV (reference sequence).

As regards this clonotype: This may be a read error, as it is one base from a much larger clone. This rearrangement joins TRBV6-6 to TRBJ1-5; maybe TRBD1 (5 bases). The CDR3 sequence is 14 residues long. The germline V and J ends were trimmed by 1 base and 7 bases, with 11 bases remaining between them. Germline V gene data show CDR1 as MNHNY and CDR2 as SVGAGI (reference sequence). The DNA of the CDR3 is TGTGCCAGCAGTTACTTAGTCGGGGGACAGCCCCAGCATTTT. Protein: CASSYLVGGQPQHF.

Turning to this clonotype: A much larger clone differs by one base, so this may be a read error. The chain uses TRBV29-1 and TRBJ1-2; 11 bases line up with TRBD1. The length of the CDR3 is 12 residues. The trim removed 6 bases at V and 9 bases at J, leaving 6 bases unmatched. Germline V lookup: CDR1 SQVTM, CDR2 ANQGSEA. CDR3 amino acids: CSVAGQGGSYTF. The CDR3 coding sequence is TGCAGCGTCGCGGGACAGGGGGGAAGCTACACCTTC. The whole variable domain, remainder taken from reference TRBV29-1 and TRBJ1-2, is SAVISQKPSRDICQRGTSLTIQCQVDSQVTMMFWYRQQPGQSLTLIATANQGSEATYESGFVIDKFPISRPNLTFSTLTVSNMSPEDSSIYLCSVAGQGGSYTFGSGTRLTVV.

The gene calls are TRBV28 and TRBJ1-1; TRBD1 matches at 9 bases. The ends lost 4 bases at V and 3 bases at J; junction bases unmatched: 6. This CDR3 is built from 15 residues. Looked up from germline, CDR1 is MDHEN and CDR2 is SYDVKM. CDR3: CASSSPGQGDTEAFF. The CDR3 region has the DNA TGTGCCAGCAGTTCTCCGGGACAGGGAGACACTGAAGCTTTCTTT.

In this sample, this clonotype turned up many times. The chain joins TRBV4-1 to TRBJ2-1; D unclear. V lost 1 base, J lost 15 bases, and 13 bases lay in between. The CDR3 runs 12 residues. The V gene's germline CDR1 is MGHRA and CDR2 YSYEKL. DNA for the CDR3: TGCGCCAGCAGCCAAGTGCCGGGTGCGCCGTTCTTC. Protein product: CASSQVPGAPFF.

A remark on this clonotype: A much larger clone sits a single nucleotide away, making a read error possible. Because the CDR3 is missing its conserved closing phenylalanine or tryptophan, this is likely a read error. V and J are TRBV14 and TRBJ2-3, with unresolved D. Germline V gene sequence: CDR1 SGHDN, CDR2 FVKESK. The V end lost 2 bases, the J end lost 2 bases, and 2 bases lay between the germline ends. The CDR3 spans 12 residues. CDR3 in amino acids: CASSQHTDTQYY. The CDR3, as DNA: TGTGCCAGCAGCCAACACACAGATACGCAGTATTAT.

Of note for this clonotype: At one end the junction does not follow the germline gene, possibly because of a read error. V and J are TRBV12-3 or TRBV12-4 and TRBJ2-4, with no clear D. The CDR3 has 14 residues. The CDR3, as DNA: TGTGCCAGCACCTTGATACCTATCAAAAACATTCATTACTTC. Encoded protein: CASTLIPIKNIHYF.